The sample holds a few counts of the clone carrying this T cell receptor beta chain. These data belong to a study of blood T cells in healthy people across ages. It was with a sample-barcoded 5' primer and a J-beta primer mix that a second PCR of about 6 to 12 cycles was run. Via MiXCR, TCRdb re-called the 5' RACE reads, giving one row per CDR3 protein. The table records about 780,000 distinct CDR3 sequences, around 25% of them present only once. CDR1 DFQATT and CDR2 SNEGSKA come from the germline V gene (reference sequence). V was cut by 5 bases and J by 7 bases, with 18 bases left in between. There are 14 residues in the CDR3. These same records also appear under a second study, on T cells of mothers and their children.

The sequence was collected from a boy between 5 and 17 years old in good health. The sequenced sample was blood. The rearrangement links TRBV20-1 to TRBJ1-5, with D maybe TRBD1 (5 bases). In DNA form, the CDR3 reads TGCAGTGCTGTAACAGGAGAGGGATCCCAGCCCCAGCATTTT. Translating gives CSAVTGEGSQPQHF.